The 5 T cell receptor beta chains presented below share a single source sample, sequenced in a study of T cells in Graves' hyperthyroidism and ophthalmopathy. From RNA transcripts, TCR beta CDR3 regions were amplified. The HTBI primer set served for first-round RT-PCR of the TCR CDR3. TCRdb analysed the multiplex PCR reads with MiXCR anew, one entry per CDR3 protein. Seen here are over 300,000 distinct CDR3 sequences, around 14% observed once, and the top ten hold about 10%. Material for sequencing was blood. The receptor source for this set is a woman aged 55-69 years with Graves' hyperthyroidism.

The V gene is TRBV6-1, the J gene TRBJ2-1, with 13 bases matching TRBD2. The trim removed 5 bases at V and 6 bases at J, leaving 7 bases unmatched. Germline values: CDR1 MNHNS, CDR2 SASEGT. This CDR3 contains 16 residues. The CDR3 here is CASSPGTSGIFNEQFF. The CDR3 DNA reads TGTGCCAGCAGTCCCGGGACTAGCGGGATCTTCAATGAGCAGTTCTTC.

This sequence joins TRBV18 and TRBJ2-7, with D possibly TRBD1 on 5 matching bases. Germline V gene sequence: CDR1 KGHSH, CDR2 LQKENI. V was shortened by 3 bases and J by 7 bases, with 16 bases between the two germline ends. There are 14 residues in the CDR3. The CDR3 loop is CASSPRQGSGEQYF. The CDR3 coding sequence is TGTGCCAGCTCACCGAGGCAGGGCTCTGGGGAGCAGTACTTC. Full variable domain (missing parts from reference TRBV18 and TRBJ2-7): NAGVMQNPRHLVRRRGQEARLRCSPMKGHSHVYWYRQLPEEGLKFMVYLQKENIIDESGMPKERFSAEFPKEGPSILRIQQVVRGDSAAYFCASSPRQGSGEQYFGPGTRLTVT.

This clonotype was detected ten times or more. The rearrangement uses TRBV28 and TRBJ2-1; the D gene is possibly TRBD2 (6 bases). The CDR3 has 18 residues. The V end lost 1 base, the J end lost 1 base, and 17 bases lay between the germline ends. Germline-derived CDR1 and CDR2 are MDHEN and SYDVKM. The CDR3 loop is CASSLYILTRGSYNEQFF. Written as DNA, the CDR3 is TGTGCCAGCAGTTTATATATACTCACTCGGGGGTCCTACAATGAGCAGTTCTTC. The whole variable domain, remainder taken from reference TRBV28 and TRBJ2-1, is DVKVTQSSRYLVKRTGEKVFLECVQDMDHENMFWYRQDPGLGLRLIYFSYDVKMKEKGDIPEGYSVSREKKERFSLILESASTNQTSMYLCASSLYILTRGSYNEQFFGPGTRLTVL.

This clonotype was observed a few times. This chain links TRBV4-1 with TRBJ2-5; no clear D. This CDR3 region has 14 residues. V dropped 1 base and J dropped 4 bases, with 10 bases sitting between them. Germline CDR1 is MGHRA and CDR2 is YSYEKL. CDR3 nucleotides: TGCGCCAGCAGCCAAGGAAGGCTTTCAGAGACCCAGTACTTC. Translation: CASSQGRLSETQYF.

A note on this clonotype: A read error may be the cause here, since a much bigger clone is one base away. The chain uses TRBV7-2 and TRBJ2-7; 7 positions match TRBD1. V dropped 2 bases and J dropped 2; count of bases not matched to a gene: 6. The CDR3 runs 15 residues. Germline V gives CDR1 SGHTA, CDR2 FQGNSA. In DNA, the CDR3 is TGTGCCAGCAGCTTATCCGGACAGGACCCCTACGAGCAGTACTTC. Protein: CASSLSGQDPYEQYF.